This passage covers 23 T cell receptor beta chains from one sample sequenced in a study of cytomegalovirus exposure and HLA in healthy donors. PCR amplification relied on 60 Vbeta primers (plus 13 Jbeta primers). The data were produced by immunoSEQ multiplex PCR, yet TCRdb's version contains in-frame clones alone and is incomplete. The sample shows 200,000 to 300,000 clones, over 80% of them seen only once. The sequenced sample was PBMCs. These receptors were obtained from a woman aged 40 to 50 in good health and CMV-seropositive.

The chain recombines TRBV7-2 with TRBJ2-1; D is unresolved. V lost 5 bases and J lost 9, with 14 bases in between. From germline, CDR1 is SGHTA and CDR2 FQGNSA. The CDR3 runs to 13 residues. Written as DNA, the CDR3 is TGTGCCAGCAGCCTACCGGCGACGGGTGAGCAGTTCTTC. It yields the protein CASSLPATGEQFF.

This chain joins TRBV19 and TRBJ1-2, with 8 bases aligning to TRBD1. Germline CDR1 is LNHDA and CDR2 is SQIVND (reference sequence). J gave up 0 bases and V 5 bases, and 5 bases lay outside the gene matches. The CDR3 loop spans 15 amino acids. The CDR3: CASSVSRGPNYGYTF. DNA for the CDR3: TGTGCCAGTAGTGTCTCCAGGGGGCCTAACTATGGCTACACCTTC.

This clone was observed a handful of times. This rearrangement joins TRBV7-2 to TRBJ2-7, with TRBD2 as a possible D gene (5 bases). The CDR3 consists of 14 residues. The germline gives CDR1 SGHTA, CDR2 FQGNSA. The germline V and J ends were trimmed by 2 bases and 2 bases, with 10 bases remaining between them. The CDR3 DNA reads TGTGCCAGCAGCTTAATGCGGGTAGCCTACGAGCAGTACTTC. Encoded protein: CASSLMRVAYEQYF.

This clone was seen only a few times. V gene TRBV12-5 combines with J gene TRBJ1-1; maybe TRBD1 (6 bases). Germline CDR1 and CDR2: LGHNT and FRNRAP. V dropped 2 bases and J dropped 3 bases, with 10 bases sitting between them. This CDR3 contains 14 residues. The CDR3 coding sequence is TGTGCTAGTGGTTTGAAGGGGGGGCACACTGAAGCTTTCTTT. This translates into CASGLKGGHTEAFF.

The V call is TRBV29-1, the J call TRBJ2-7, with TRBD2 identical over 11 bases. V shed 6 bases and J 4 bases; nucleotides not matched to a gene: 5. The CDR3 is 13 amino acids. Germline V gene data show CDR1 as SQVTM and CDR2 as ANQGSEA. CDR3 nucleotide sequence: TGCAGCGTGGGACTAGCGGCAGGTTACGAGCAGTACTTC. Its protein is CSVGLAAGYEQYF.

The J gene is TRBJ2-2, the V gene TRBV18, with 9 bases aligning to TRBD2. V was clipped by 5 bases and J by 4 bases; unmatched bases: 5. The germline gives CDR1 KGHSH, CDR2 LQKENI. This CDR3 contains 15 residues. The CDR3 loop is CASSASGDTTGELFF. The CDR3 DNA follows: TGTGCCAGCTCAGCTAGCGGGGATACCACCGGGGAGCTGTTTTTT.

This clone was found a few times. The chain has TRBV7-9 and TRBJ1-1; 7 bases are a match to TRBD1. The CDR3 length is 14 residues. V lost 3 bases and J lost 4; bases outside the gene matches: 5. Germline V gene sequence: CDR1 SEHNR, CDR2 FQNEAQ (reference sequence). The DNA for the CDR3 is TGTGCCAGCAGCTTTCGACAGGGACGCACTGAAGCTTTCTTT. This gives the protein CASSFRQGRTEAFF.

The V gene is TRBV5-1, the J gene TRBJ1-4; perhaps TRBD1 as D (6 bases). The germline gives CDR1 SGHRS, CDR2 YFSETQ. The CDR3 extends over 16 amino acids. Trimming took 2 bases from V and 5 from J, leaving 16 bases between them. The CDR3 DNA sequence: TGCGCCAGCAGCTTTTACAGGGCTAGAGGGAATGAAAAACTGTTTTTT. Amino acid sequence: CASSFYRARGNEKLFF. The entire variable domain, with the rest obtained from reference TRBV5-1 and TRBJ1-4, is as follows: KAGVTQTPRYLIKTRGQQVTLSCSPISGHRSVSWYQQTPGQGLQFLFEYFSETQRNKGNFPGRFSGRQFSNSRSEMNVSTLELGDSALYLCASSFYRARGNEKLFFGSGTQLSVL.

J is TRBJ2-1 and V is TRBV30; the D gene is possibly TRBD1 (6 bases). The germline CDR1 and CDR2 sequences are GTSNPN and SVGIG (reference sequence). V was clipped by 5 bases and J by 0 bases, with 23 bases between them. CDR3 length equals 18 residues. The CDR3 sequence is CAWVEKTGYFSSYNEQFF. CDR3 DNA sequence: TGTGCCTGGGTTGAAAAGACAGGTTATTTCAGCTCCTACAATGAGCAGTTCTTC.

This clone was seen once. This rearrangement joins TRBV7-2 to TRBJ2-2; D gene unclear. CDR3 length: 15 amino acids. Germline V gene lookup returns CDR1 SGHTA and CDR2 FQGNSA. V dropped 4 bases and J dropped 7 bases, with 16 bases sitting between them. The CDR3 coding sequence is TGTGCCAGCAGCTCAACAGTGACAATTAGCGGGGAGCTGTTTTTT. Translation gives CASSSTVTISGELFF. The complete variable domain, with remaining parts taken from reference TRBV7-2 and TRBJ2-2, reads GAGVSQSPSNKVTEKGKDVELRCDPISGHTALYWYRQSLGQGLEFLIYFQGNSAPDKSGLPSDRFSAERTGGSVSTLTIQRTQQEDSAVYLCASSSTVTISGELFFGEGSRLTVL.

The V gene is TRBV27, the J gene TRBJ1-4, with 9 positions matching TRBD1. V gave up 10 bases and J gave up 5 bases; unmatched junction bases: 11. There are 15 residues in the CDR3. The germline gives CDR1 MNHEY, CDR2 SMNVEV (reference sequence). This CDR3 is CATGSLGTGNEKLFF. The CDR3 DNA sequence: TGTGCCACGGGGAGCCTCGGGACAGGGAATGAAAAACTGTTTTTT.

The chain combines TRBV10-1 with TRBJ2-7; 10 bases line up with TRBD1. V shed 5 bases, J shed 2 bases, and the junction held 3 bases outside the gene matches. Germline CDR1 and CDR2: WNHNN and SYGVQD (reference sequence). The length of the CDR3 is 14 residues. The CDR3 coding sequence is TGCGCCAGCAGTCGAGGACAGGGGGCCTACGAGCAGTACTTC. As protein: CASSRGQGAYEQYF.

Here the CDR3 DNA reads TGTGCCAGCAGCTTAGTGGGCGTTAGCAATCAGCCCCAGCATTTT. It encodes CASSLVGVSNQPQHF. V usage is TRBV7-2 and J usage is TRBJ1-5, with D unresolved. CDR3 size: 15 residues. From germline, CDR1 is SGHTA and CDR2 FQGNSA. V lost 1 base and J 0 bases, leaving 7 bases between the germline ends. The full variable domain, with the rest looked up from reference TRBV7-2 and TRBJ1-5, is GAGVSQSPSNKVTEKGKDVELRCDPISGHTALYWYRQSLGQGLEFLIYFQGNSAPDKSGLPSDRFSAERTGGSVSTLTIQRTQQEDSAVYLCASSLVGVSNQPQHFGDGTRLSIL.

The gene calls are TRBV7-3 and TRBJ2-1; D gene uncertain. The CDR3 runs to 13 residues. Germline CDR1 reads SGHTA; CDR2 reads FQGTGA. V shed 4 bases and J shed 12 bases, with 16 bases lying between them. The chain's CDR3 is CASSSAPDSGQFF. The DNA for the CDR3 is TGTGCCAGCAGCTCCGCCCCAGATTCGGGGCAGTTCTTC.

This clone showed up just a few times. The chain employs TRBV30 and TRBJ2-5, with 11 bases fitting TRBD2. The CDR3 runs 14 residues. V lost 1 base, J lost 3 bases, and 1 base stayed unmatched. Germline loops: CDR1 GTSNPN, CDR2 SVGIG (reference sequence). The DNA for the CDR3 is TGTGCCTGGAGTGAGGGACTAGCGGAAGAGACCCAGTACTTC. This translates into CAWSEGLAEETQYF. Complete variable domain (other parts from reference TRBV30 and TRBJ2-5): SQTIHQWPATLVQPVGSPLSLECTVEGTSNPNLYWYRQAAGRGLQLLFYSVGIGQISSEVPQNLSASRPQDRQFILSSKKLLLSDSGFYLCAWSEGLAEETQYFGPGTRLLVL.

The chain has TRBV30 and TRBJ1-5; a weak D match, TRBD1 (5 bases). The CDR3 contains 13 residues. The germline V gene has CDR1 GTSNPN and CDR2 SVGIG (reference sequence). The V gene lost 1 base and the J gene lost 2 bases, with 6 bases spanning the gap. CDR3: CAWSEGGNQPQHF. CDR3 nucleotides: TGTGCCTGGAGTGAAGGGGGCAATCAGCCCCAGCATTTT.

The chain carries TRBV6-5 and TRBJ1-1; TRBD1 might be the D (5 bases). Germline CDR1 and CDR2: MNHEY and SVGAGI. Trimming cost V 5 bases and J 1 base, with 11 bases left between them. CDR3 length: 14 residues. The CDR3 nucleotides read TGTGCCAGCAGTACCCCTGACAGGAACACTGAAGCTTTCTTT. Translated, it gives CASSTPDRNTEAFF.

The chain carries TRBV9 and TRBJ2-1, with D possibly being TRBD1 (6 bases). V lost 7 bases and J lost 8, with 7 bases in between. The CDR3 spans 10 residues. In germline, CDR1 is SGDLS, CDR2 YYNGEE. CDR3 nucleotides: TGTGCCAGCGAGGGGGATGAGCAGTTCTTC. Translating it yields CASEGDEQFF.

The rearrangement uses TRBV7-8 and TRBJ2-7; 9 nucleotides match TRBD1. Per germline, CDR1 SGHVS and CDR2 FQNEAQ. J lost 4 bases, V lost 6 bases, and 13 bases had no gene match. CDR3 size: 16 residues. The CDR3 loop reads CASSPGIDRGMYEQYF. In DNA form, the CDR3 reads TGTGCCAGCAGTCCAGGGATCGACAGGGGGATGTACGAGCAGTACTTC. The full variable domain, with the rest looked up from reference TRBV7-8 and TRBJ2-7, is GAGVSQSPRYKVAKRGQDVALRCDPISGHVSLFWYQQALGQGPEFLTYFQNEAQLDKSGLPSDRFFAERPEGSVSTLKIQRTQQEDSAVYLCASSPGIDRGMYEQYFGPGTRLTVT.

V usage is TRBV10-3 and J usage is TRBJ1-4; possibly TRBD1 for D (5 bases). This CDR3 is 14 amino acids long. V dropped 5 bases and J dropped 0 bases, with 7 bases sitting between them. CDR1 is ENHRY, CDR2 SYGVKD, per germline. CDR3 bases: TGTGCCATCAGTTCGACAGCAACTAATGAAAAACTGTTTTTT. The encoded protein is CAISSTATNEKLFF.

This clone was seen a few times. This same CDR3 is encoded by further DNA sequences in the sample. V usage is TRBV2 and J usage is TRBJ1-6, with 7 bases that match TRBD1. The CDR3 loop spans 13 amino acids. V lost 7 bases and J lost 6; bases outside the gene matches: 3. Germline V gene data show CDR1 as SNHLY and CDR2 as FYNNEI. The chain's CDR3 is CASKGQFNSPLHF. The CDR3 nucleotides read TGTGCCAGCAAGGGACAGTTTAATTCACCCCTCCACTTT. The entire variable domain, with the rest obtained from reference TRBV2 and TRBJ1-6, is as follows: EPEVTQTPSHQVTQMGQEVILRCVPISNHLYFYWYRQILGQKVEFLVSFYNNEISEKSEIFDDQFSVERPDGSNFTLKIRSTKLEDSAMYFCASKGQFNSPLHFGNGTRLTVT.

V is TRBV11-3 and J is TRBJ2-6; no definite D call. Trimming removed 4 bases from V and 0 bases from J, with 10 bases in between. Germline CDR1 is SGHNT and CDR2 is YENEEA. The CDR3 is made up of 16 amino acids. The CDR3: CASSSPYSSGANVLTF. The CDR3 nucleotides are TGTGCCAGCAGCTCTCCCTACAGCTCTGGGGCCAACGTCCTGACTTTC.

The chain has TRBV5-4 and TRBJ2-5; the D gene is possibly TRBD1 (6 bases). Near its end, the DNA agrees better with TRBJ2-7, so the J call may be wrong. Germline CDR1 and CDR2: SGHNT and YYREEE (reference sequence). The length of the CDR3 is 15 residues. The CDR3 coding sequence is TGTGCCAGCAGCTTGAGCACAGGGAACACCTACGAGCAGTACTTC. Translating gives CASSLSTGNTYEQYF.